This T cell receptor beta chain comes out of a study of T cell repertoires in cytomegalovirus infection (dated by TCRdb to between 2019 and 2020). In terms of the full investigation: Donor HLA type was relevant to the analysis, because carriage of CMV infection together with the matching HLA type was indicated by public TCR beta signatures. Points the paper makes about the study in general: Cumulative frequency of public TCR beta family members discriminated carriers of CMV infection plus the relevant HLA type in this cohort and an independent approximately 340-donor cohort. In the ex vivo response, HLA-C-restricted CMV-specific TCR beta clonotypes were dominant, and in two of eight donors the single most frequent clonotype came from this HLA-C-restricted group.

The V and J ends are trimmed by 5 bases and 6 bases, leaving 11 bases between them. The CDR3 goes from the cysteine to the phenylalanine over 13 residues. Kept here is only the CDR3 DNA, which spans 39 bases and is read in frame from base 1. A few counts support this clonotype. Its antigen is currently not known. Base qualities are not provided; no much larger clone lies one nucleotide away. Sequencing instrument: Illumina HiSeq 1500. TCRdb redid the processing of the public reads, applying fastp at Q25 and MiXCR, and retained in-frame beta chains. Each entry is one CDR3 protein sequence, shown with its most common DNA and genes. This sample is represented by some 180,000 distinct CDR3 sequences; about 15% of them were singletons. The biggest ten clones account for roughly a quarter of the sample.

This clonotype originated in a human donor in good health (CMV status not recorded). Some clones in this sample may be carry-over from other donors' samples. This chain joins TRBV12-3 or TRBV12-4 to TRBJ2-1; a weak D assignment points to TRBD1 (5 bases agree). Sequencing input: CD8+ T cells from PBMCs. The CDR3: CASSLTAFNEQFF. The DNA sequence follows: TGTGCCAGCAGTCTGACAGCGTTCAATGAGCAGTTCTTC.